These 7 T cell receptor beta chains were sequenced from one sample in a study of cytomegalovirus exposure and HLA in healthy donors. The PCR employed 60 Vbeta primers together with 13 Jbeta primers. The assay was immunoSEQ multiplex PCR, and TCRdb's table has in-frame clones only and misses some. The profile covers hundreds of thousands of clones, with around 79% appearing a single time and approximately 1.8% taken by the ten largest. The sequencing sample was made of PBMCs. Receptors originate from a male donor in good health and CMV-seronegative.

This chain links TRBV5-6 with TRBJ1-2, with D perhaps matching TRBD1 (6 bases). CDR3 length: 14 amino acids. The germline gives CDR1 SGHDT, CDR2 YYEEEE. The V and J ends lost 0 bases and 4 bases respectively, with 10 bases between them. The CDR3 DNA follows: TGTGCCAGCAGCTTGGATGGGGGCGGCTATGGCTACACCTTC. Amino acid sequence: CASSLDGGGYGYTF.

The chain joins TRBV25-1 to TRBJ2-5; 8 nucleotides match TRBD2. The CDR3 spans 14 residues. J lost 2 bases, V lost 8 bases, and 7 bases had no gene match. The germline V gene encodes CDR1 MGHDK and CDR2 SYGVNS. The DNA of the CDR3 is TGTGCCAGCGGACGTATAGCGGGGCAAGAGACCCAGTACTTC. Encoded protein: CASGRIAGQETQYF.

The rearrangement uses TRBV21-1 and TRBJ2-2; TRBD2 reflects the table's D call only, with no check against the DNA. TRBV21-1 is described as a pseudogene. The CDR3 contains 16 residues. The CDR3 nucleotides are TGTGCCAGCAGCTATTTACGAGGGAATAACACCGGGGAGCTGTTTTTT. Translating gives CASSYLRGNNTGELFF.

The V gene is TRBV11-1, the J gene TRBJ2-3, with 11 positions matching TRBD1. The CDR3 covers 16 residues. Looked up from germline, CDR1 is SGHAT and CDR2 is FQDESV (reference sequence). V was clipped by 2 bases and J by 1 base; unmatched bases: 2. In DNA, the CDR3 is TGTGCCAGCAGCTTATGGGGACAGGGGGGCACAGATACGCAGTATTTT. Its translation is CASSLWGQGGTDTQYF.

The chain carries TRBV27 and TRBJ1-1, with 8 bases identical to TRBD1. J gave up 1 base and V 8 bases, and 6 bases lay outside the gene matches. This CDR3 has 14 residues. Germline V gene data show CDR1 as MNHEY and CDR2 as SMNVEV (reference sequence). CDR3 nucleotides: TGTGCCAGCGCCACGACAGGGGCGAACACTGAAGCTTTCTTT. Residues: CASATTGANTEAFF.

The rearrangement joins TRBV19 to TRBJ2-7; D is unresolved. The CDR3 contains 15 residues. Per the germline V gene, CDR1 is LNHDA and CDR2 is SQIVND (reference sequence). V lost 1 base and J 3 bases, leaving 13 bases between the germline ends. CDR3 nucleotides: TGTGCCAGTAGTATAGGAAAGAGGATGTTCTACGAGCAGTACTTC. It specifies CASSIGKRMFYEQYF.

The chain couples TRBV28 to TRBJ1-5; D is ambiguous. The CDR3 is 14 amino acids. Germline assignment: CDR1 MDHEN and CDR2 SYDVKM. V lost 8 bases and J lost 2, with 13 bases in between. The CDR3 DNA reads as TGTGCCAGCCTGAATGGAGCGGGCAATCAGCCCCAGCATTTT. Its protein is CASLNGAGNQPQHF.